This note documents a single T cell receptor (beta chain) sequence. This record comes from a study of molecular identifiers for immune sequencing clone quantification. Looking at the study overall: Five portions were made in replicates from RNA of roughly 20,000 or 100,000 naive CD8 cells, and four underwent sequencing.

Based on a CD8+CD4-CCR7+CD45RA+ profile, naive CD8 T cells were sorted. The V end was cut by 0 bases, the J end by 0 bases, with 14 bases between. Germline CDR1 reads DFQATT; CDR2 reads SNEGSKA (reference sequence). The CDR3 loop spans 16 amino acids. MiXCR, run by TCRdb on the PCR reads, gives a single entry per CDR3 protein. The sample consists of about 510,000 distinct CDR3 sequences, 20% to 25% of them appearing once. Sequenced: naive CD8+ T cells from blood, with Jurkat cell RNA spiked in. Indicated subset: FACS-sorted CD8+CD4-CCR7+CD45RA+ naive T cells. This clonotype originated in a human donor in good health. Some libraries in this study had Jurkat cell RNA spiked in. The V call is TRBV20-1, the J call TRBJ1-1; the D is unclear. The CDR3 DNA sequence: TGCAGTGCTAGAGATCCCGCGGACTATTTGAACACTGAAGCTTTCTTT. It translates to CSARDPADYLNTEAFF.